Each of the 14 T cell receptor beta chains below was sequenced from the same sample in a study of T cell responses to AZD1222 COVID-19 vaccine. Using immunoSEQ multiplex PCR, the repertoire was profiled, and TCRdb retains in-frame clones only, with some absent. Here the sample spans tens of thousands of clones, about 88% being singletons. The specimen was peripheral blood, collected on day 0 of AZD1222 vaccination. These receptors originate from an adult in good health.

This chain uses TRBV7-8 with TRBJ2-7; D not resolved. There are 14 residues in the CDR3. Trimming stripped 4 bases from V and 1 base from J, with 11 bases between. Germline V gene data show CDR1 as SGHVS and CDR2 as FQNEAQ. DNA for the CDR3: TGTGCCAGCAGCTCATTGACCAGTTCCTACGAGCAGTACGTC. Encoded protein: CASSSLTSSYEQYV.

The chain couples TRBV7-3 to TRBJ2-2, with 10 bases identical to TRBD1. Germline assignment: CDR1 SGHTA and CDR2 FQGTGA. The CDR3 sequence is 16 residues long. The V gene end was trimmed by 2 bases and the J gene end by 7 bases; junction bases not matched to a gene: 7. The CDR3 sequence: CASSLQGQGEVGELFF. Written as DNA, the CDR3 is TGTGCCAGCAGCTTACAAGGACAGGGGGAGGTCGGGGAGCTGTTTTTT.

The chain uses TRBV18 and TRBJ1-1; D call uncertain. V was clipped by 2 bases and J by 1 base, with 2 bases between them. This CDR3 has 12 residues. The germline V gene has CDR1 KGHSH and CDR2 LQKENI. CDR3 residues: CASSPGNTEAFF. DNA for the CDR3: TGTGCCAGCTCACCAGGGAACACTGAAGCTTTCTTT.

CDR3 protein: CASSSTTGAYSPLHF. The CDR3 DNA reads as TGCGCCAGCAGCAGTACAACAGGGGCCTATTCACCCCTCCACTTT. The chain carries TRBV4-1 and TRBJ1-6; TRBD1 aligns across 7 bases. The CDR3 length is 15 residues. J was trimmed by 8 bases and V by 5 bases; bases with no gene match: 9. CDR1 and CDR2 from the germline V gene are MGHRA and YSYEKL.

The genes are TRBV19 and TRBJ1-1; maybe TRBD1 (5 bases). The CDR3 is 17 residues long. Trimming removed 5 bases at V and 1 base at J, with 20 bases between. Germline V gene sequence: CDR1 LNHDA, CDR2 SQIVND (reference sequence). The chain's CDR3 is CASSGGLSNDRNTEAFF. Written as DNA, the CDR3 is TGTGCCAGTAGTGGGGGATTGTCAAATGACAGGAACACTGAAGCTTTCTTT.

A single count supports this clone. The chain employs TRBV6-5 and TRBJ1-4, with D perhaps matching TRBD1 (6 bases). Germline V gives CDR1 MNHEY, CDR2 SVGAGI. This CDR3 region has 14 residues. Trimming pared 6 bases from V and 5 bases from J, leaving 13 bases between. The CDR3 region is CASREGGSNEKLFF. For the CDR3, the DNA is TGTGCCAGCAGAGAGGGGGGGTCCAATGAAAAACTGTTTTTT.

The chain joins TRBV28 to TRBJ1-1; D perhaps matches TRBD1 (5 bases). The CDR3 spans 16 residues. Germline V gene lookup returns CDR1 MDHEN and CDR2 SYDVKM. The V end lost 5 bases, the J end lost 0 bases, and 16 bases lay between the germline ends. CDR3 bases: TGTGCCAGCAGTCCACCCACCGGGACCGTGAACACTGAAGCTTTCTTT. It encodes CASSPPTGTVNTEAFF.

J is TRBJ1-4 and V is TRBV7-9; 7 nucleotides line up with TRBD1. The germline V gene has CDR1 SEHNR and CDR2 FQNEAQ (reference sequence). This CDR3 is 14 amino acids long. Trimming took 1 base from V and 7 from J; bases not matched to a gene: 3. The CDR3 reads CASSLGDRAEKLFF. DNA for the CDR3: TGTGCCAGCAGCTTAGGGGACAGAGCTGAAAAACTGTTTTTT.

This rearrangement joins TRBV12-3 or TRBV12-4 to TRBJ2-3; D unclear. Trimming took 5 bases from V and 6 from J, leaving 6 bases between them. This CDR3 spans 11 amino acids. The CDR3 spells CASSPRDTQYF. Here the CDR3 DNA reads TGTGCCAGCAGTCCTAGGGATACGCAGTATTTT.

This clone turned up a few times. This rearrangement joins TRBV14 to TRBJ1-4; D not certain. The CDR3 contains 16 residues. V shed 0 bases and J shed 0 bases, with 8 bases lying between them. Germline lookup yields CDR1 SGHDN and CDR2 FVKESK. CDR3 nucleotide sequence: TGTGCCAGCAGCCAAGAATTAACGGCAACTAATGAAAAACTGTTTTTT. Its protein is CASSQELTATNEKLFF. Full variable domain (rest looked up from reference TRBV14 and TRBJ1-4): EAGVTQFPSHSVIEKGQTVTLRCDPISGHDNLYWYRRVMGKEIKFLLHFVKESKQDESGMPNNRFLAERTGGTYSTLKVQPAELEDSGVYFCASSQELTATNEKLFFGSGTQLSVL.

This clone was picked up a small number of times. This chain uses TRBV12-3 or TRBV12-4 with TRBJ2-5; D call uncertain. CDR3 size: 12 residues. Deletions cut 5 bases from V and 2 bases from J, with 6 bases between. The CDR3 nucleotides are TGTGCCAGCAGTCTGACACAAGAGACCCAGTACTTC. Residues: CASSLTQETQYF.

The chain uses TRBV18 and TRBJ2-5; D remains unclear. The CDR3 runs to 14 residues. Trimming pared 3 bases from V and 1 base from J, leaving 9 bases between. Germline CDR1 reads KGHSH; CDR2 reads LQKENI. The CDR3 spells CASSPDGGQETQYF. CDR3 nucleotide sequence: TGTGCCAGCTCACCGGATGGCGGCCAAGAGACCCAGTACTTC.

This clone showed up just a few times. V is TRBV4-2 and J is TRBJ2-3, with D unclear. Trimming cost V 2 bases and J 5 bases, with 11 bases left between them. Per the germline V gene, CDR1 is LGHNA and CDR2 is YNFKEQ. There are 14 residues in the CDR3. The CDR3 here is CASSQWLLGDTQYF. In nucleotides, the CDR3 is TGTGCCAGCAGCCAATGGTTGCTAGGAGATACGCAGTATTTT.

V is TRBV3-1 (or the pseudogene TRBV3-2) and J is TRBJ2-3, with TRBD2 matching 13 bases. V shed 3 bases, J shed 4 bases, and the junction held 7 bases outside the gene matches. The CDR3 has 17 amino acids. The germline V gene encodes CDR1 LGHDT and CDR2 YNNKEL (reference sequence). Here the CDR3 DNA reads TGTGCCAGCAGCCAGGGACTAGCGGGAACGGGACCAGATACGCAGTATTTT. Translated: CASSQGLAGTGPDTQYF.